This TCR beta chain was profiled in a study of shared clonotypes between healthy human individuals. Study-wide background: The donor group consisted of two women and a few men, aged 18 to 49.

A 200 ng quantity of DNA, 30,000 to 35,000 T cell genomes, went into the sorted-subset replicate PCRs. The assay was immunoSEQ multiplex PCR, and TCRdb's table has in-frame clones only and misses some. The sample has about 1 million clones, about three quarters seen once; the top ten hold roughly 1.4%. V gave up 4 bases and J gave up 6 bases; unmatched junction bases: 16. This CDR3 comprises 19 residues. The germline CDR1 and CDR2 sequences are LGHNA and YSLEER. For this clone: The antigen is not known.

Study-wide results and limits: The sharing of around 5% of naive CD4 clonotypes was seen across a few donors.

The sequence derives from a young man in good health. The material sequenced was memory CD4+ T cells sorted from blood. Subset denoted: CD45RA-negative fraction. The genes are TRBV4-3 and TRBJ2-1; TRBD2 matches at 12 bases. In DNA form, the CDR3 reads TGCGCCAGCAGCCTGTTACTAGCGGGAGGTATTACTCGGGGCAATGAGCAGTTCTTC. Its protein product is CASSLLLAGGITRGNEQFF.